The clone carrying this T cell receptor (beta chain) was counted ten times or more. This specimen comes from a study of human T cells and chemical hapten exposure. Stated time point: healthy volunteer bleed at 2 weeks. Someone pulled total RNA out of unfractionated whole blood. The V end was cut by 9 bases, the J end by 7 bases, with 15 bases between. The CDR3 spans 14 residues. Germline V gene data show CDR1 as KGHDR and CDR2 as SFDVKD. During construction of the library, unique molecular identifiers were attached to individual cDNA molecules for quantitative, reproducible TCR counting. MiXCR, run by TCRdb on the RACE reads, gives a single entry per CDR3 protein. The sample shows about 46,000 distinct CDR3 sequences, 4.3% of them seen only once.

The source of this sequence is a female donor in good health. Some clones in this sample may be carry-over from other donors' samples. The genes are TRBV24-1 and TRBJ1-6; D not certain. The sequencing input was whole blood. This CDR3 is CATSFRPLNSPLHF. The CDR3 DNA is TGTGCCACCTCCTTCAGACCCCTGAATTCACCCCTCCACTTT.